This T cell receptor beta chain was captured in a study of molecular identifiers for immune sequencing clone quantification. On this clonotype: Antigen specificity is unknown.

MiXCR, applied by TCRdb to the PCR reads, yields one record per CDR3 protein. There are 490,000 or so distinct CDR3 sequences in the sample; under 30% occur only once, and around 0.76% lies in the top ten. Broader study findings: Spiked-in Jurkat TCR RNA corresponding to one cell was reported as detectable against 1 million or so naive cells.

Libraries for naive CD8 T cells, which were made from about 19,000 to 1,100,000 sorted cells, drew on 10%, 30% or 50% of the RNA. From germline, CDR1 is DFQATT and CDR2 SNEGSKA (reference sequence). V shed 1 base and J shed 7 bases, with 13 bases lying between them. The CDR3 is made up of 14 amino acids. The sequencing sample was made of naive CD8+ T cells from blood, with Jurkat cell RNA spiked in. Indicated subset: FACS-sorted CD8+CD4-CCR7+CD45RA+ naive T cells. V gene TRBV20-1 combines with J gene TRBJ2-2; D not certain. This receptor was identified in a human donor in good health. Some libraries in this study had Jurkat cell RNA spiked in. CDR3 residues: CSARAMGLGGELFF. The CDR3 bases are TGCAGTGCTAGAGCAATGGGATTAGGCGGGGAGCTGTTTTTT.